These 20 T cell receptor beta chains were all obtained from the same sample, sequenced in a study of shared clonotypes between healthy human individuals. TCRdb keeps only in-frame clones here, not all; method: immunoSEQ multiplex PCR. Here the sample spans around 2.1 million clones, about 92% being singletons. The naive CD8 subset, CD45RO-negative cells positively selected for CCR7, excluded terminally differentiated effector memory CD45RA+ cells. The sequenced sample consisted of naive CD8+ T cells from PBMCs. All receptors derive from a man aged 18 to 29 in good health. Some clones in this sample may be carry-over from other donors' samples.

The gene calls are TRBV5-1 and TRBJ2-2; D gene unclear. V was shortened by 6 bases and J by 1 base, with 7 bases between the two germline ends. The CDR3 covers 13 residues. Germline assignment: CDR1 SGHRS and CDR2 YFSETQ. CDR3 coding DNA: TGCGCCAGCAAAGTGGAGAACACCGGGGAGCTGTTTTTT. As protein: CASKVENTGELFF. Drawing the rest from reference TRBV5-1 and TRBJ2-2, the complete variable domain is KAGVTQTPRYLIKTRGQQVTLSCSPISGHRSVSWYQQTPGQGLQFLFEYFSETQRNKGNFPGRFSGRQFSNSRSEMNVSTLELGDSALYLCASKVENTGELFFGEGSRLTVL.

The chain is built from TRBV6-1 and TRBJ2-4; D remains ambiguous. CDR1 is MNHNS, CDR2 SASEGT, per germline. The CDR3 sequence is 14 residues long. The germline V and J ends were trimmed by 6 bases and 0 bases, with 9 bases remaining between them. CDR3 bases: TGTGCCAGCAGAATGGTGGGAGCCAAAAACATTCAGTACTTC. Translated, it gives CASRMVGAKNIQYF.

The CDR3 nucleotides are TGTGCCAGCAGCTTCGAGGTTAGGGCGGAGGAAGAGACCCAGTACTTC. This encodes CASSFEVRAEEETQYF. This chain uses TRBV7-8 with TRBJ2-5, with D tentatively TRBD2 (5 bases). There are 16 residues in the CDR3. Germline-derived CDR1 and CDR2 are SGHVS and FQNEAQ. Between the trimmed V and J ends, which lost 3 bases and 3 bases, there was a span of 17 bases.

The chain combines TRBV2 with TRBJ2-2; D remains unclear. Trimming took 2 bases from V and 5 from J, leaving 9 bases between them. CDR3 length: 14 amino acids. The germline V gene has CDR1 SNHLY and CDR2 FYNNEI. Here the CDR3 reads CASSEMVLTGELFF. CDR3 sequence (DNA): TGTGCCAGCAGTGAAATGGTACTTACCGGGGAGCTGTTTTTT.

The sample holds one count of this clone. The rearrangement uses TRBV29-1 and TRBJ2-1, with D possibly matching TRBD2 (6 bases). Trimming removed 8 bases from V and 7 bases from J, with 21 bases in between. The CDR3 spans 14 residues. CDR1 and CDR2 from the germline V gene are SQVTM and ANQGSEA. The CDR3 sequence is CSLGTGGSRNEQFF. For the CDR3, the DNA is TGCAGCCTAGGGACCGGGGGTAGCAGGAATGAGCAGTTCTTC.

In nucleotides, the CDR3 is TGTGCCAGCAGCCAAGGGGTGCGGGAGAGGTCCGGGGAGCTGTTTTTT. Translated, it gives CASSQGVRERSGELFF. The chain combines TRBV4-2 with TRBJ2-2; TRBD2 matches 7 bases. CDR1 and CDR2 (germline): LGHNA, YNFKEQ. The CDR3 covers 16 residues. Trimming at V came to 1 base and at J to 6 bases, leaving 8 bases not matched to a gene.

The V and J genes are TRBV10-2 and TRBJ2-1; 9 bases are a match to TRBD2. The CDR3 consists of 16 residues. J was trimmed by 5 bases and V by 0 bases; bases with no gene match: 5. Per germline, CDR1 WSHSY and CDR2 SAAADI. CDR3 in amino acids: CASSESGGLADNEQFF. The CDR3 bases are TGCGCCAGCAGTGAGTCAGGGGGACTAGCAGACAATGAGCAGTTCTTC.

The chain recombines TRBV28 with TRBJ2-7, with D perhaps given as TRBD1 or TRBD2 (6 bases each). The CDR3 is 15 amino acids. CDR1 and CDR2 from the germline V gene are MDHEN and SYDVKM. V was shortened by 8 bases and J by 5 bases, with 22 bases between the two germline ends. CDR3 sequence reads: CASGTPGARGDEQYF. CDR3 coding DNA: TGTGCCAGCGGGACACCGGGAGCCCGGGGCGACGAGCAGTACTTC.

The V and J genes are TRBV6-5 and TRBJ2-2, with D possibly matching TRBD1 (6 bases). Germline V gene data show CDR1 as MNHEY and CDR2 as SVGAGI. The CDR3 totals 15 residues. Trimming cost V 4 bases and J 5 bases, with 14 bases left between them. The CDR3 reads CASSWPGQGTGELFF. The CDR3 DNA follows: TGTGCCAGCAGTTGGCCGGGACAAGGAACCGGGGAGCTGTTTTTT.

This chain joins TRBV30 and TRBJ2-5; 7 bases map to TRBD1. The J call may be faulty, since TRBJ2-7 better matches the DNA end. CDR1 is GTSNPN and CDR2 is SVGIG in the germline V gene (reference sequence). This CDR3 has 13 amino acids. The CDR3 reads CACTDRASYEQYF. Here the CDR3 DNA reads TGTGCCTGCACCGACAGGGCCTCCTACGAGCAGTACTTC.

On this clone: This may stem from a read error, because a much larger clone lies one nucleotide away. The sample holds other DNA sequences that translate to the same CDR3. The chain recombines TRBV19 with TRBJ1-5; D unclear. The ends were cut back, 3 bases at V and 2 bases at J, with 8 bases in the middle. CDR1 LNHDA and CDR2 SQIVND come from the germline V gene (reference sequence). The CDR3 totals 14 residues. The CDR3 loop is CASSIRDRNQPQHF. The CDR3, as DNA: TGTGCCAGTAGTATCCGGGATCGCAATCAGCCCCAGCATTTT.

V and J are TRBV4-1 and TRBJ1-2; TRBD1 might be the D (5 bases). The V gene's germline CDR1 is MGHRA and CDR2 YSYEKL. The V and J ends lost 1 base and 5 bases respectively, with 17 bases between them. The CDR3 has 16 residues. The CDR3 loop is CASSQGPQTVGYGYTF. As DNA, the CDR3 is TGCGCCAGCAGCCAAGGGCCCCAGACAGTAGGATATGGCTACACCTTC.

This chain joins TRBV20-1 and TRBJ1-1; D unclear. V lost 8 bases and J 7 bases, leaving 14 bases between the germline ends. The CDR3 totals 11 residues. Germline assignment: CDR1 DFQATT and CDR2 SNEGSKA (reference sequence). CDR3 in DNA: TGCAGTACTCGTATCAGCCTTGAAGCTTTCTTT. Amino acid sequence: CSTRISLEAFF.

This chain joins TRBV9 and TRBJ2-1; D possibly uses TRBD1 or TRBD2 (6 bases each). Deletions cut 2 bases from V and 8 bases from J, with 17 bases between. The length of the CDR3 is 15 residues. The germline CDR1 and CDR2 sequences are SGDLS and YYNGEE. This CDR3 is CASSVGGTGRDEQFF. The CDR3 DNA is TGTGCCAGCAGCGTCGGGGGCACGGGTAGGGATGAGCAGTTCTTC. Combining the CDR3 with reference TRBV9 and TRBJ2-1 gives the whole variable domain DSGVTQTPKHLITATGQRVTLRCSPRSGDLSVYWYQQSLDQGLQFLIQYYNGEERAKGNILERFSAQQFPDLHSELNLSSLELGDSALYFCASSVGGTGRDEQFFGPGTRLTVL.

The V call is TRBV15, the J call TRBJ1-5; D gene ambiguous. V gave up 9 bases and J gave up 2 bases, with 20 bases separating them. The V gene's germline CDR1 is LNHNV and CDR2 YYDKDF (reference sequence). The CDR3 sequence is 16 residues long. The CDR3 nucleotides read TGTGCCACGGAGCGGGCCCTCCCAAATGGCAATCAGCCCCAGCATTTT. This gives the protein CATERALPNGNQPQHF.

The chain is built from TRBV28 and TRBJ1-1, with D possibly being TRBD1 (6 bases). Germline values: CDR1 MDHEN, CDR2 SYDVKM. This CDR3 has 14 residues. Between the trimmed V and J ends, which lost 3 bases and 6 bases, there was a span of 14 bases. This CDR3 reads CASSFSGELAEAFF. The DNA of the CDR3 is TGTGCCAGCAGTTTCTCAGGGGAGTTGGCTGAAGCTTTCTTT.

CDR3 in DNA: TGTGCCAGCAGCTTGGCTGCGGGAGGACTGTACAATGAGCAGTTCTTC. Its protein product is CASSLAAGGLYNEQFF. The chain has TRBV5-6 and TRBJ2-1, with TRBD2 matching 8 bases. Trimming took 0 bases from V and 4 from J; bases not matched to a gene: 6. Germline V gene sequence: CDR1 SGHDT, CDR2 YYEEEE. The CDR3 spans 16 residues.

This clone has a single count. V and J are TRBV5-6 and TRBJ2-7, with D perhaps TRBD1 (5 bases). The ends were cut back, 1 base at V and 3 bases at J, with 14 bases in the middle. CDR1 is SGHDT, CDR2 YYEEEE, per germline. The CDR3 loop spans 15 amino acids. The CDR3 sequence: CASSLRQGYIYEQYF. DNA for the CDR3: TGTGCCAGCAGCTTGAGGCAGGGATACATCTACGAGCAGTACTTC.

This clone showed up just once. This chain links TRBV9 with TRBJ2-1; D possibly corresponds to TRBD2 (5 bases). The CDR3 sequence is 15 residues long. The V gene's germline CDR1 is SGDLS and CDR2 YYNGEE. V lost 0 bases to trimming and J lost 10 bases, with 17 bases between them. The CDR3 sequence is CASSVASGFVWEQFF. As DNA, the CDR3 is TGTGCCAGCAGCGTAGCCTCGGGATTCGTCTGGGAGCAGTTCTTC.

This clone was observed once. The V gene is TRBV10-2, the J gene TRBJ2-7, with D unresolved. Germline assignment: CDR1 WSHSY and CDR2 SAAADI. With 3 bases removed from V and 3 bases from J, the gap between germline ends came to 15 bases. There are 15 residues in the CDR3. The CDR3 DNA reads TGCGCCAGCAGTGACCGGACGGAATCTGTCTACGAGCAGTACTTC. Translating it yields CASSDRTESVYEQYF.